Each of the 18 T cell receptor beta chains below was sequenced from the same sample in a study of early T cells in non-severe SARS-CoV-2 infection. TCRdb analysed the 5' RACE reads with MiXCR anew, one entry per CDR3 protein. The sample contains over 50,000 distinct CDR3 sequences, over 7.5% of which appear only once. The specimen was whole blood. The source of these receptors is an adult who was a healthcare worker with PCR-confirmed SARS-CoV-2 infection or an uninfected control (not recorded which).

This clonotype was observed at least ten times. The rearrangement links TRBV7-6 to TRBJ1-1, with D possibly TRBD1 on 5 matching bases. This CDR3 has 13 amino acids. V dropped 1 base and J dropped 8 bases, with 11 bases sitting between them. CDR1 is SGHVS, CDR2 FNYEAQ, per germline. In nucleotides, the CDR3 is TGTGCCAGCAGCTTAGACGAGGGGATCGAAGCTTTCTTT. Residues: CASSLDEGIEAFF.

This clonotype was detected ten times or more. J is TRBJ1-1 and V is TRBV6-6; D remains ambiguous. The length of the CDR3 is 14 residues. CDR1 is MNHNY and CDR2 is SVGAGI in the germline V gene (reference sequence). The V gene lost 7 bases and the J gene lost 1 base, with 13 bases spanning the gap. In nucleotides, the CDR3 is TGTGCCAGCACCCCTAGGGCTTCGAACACTGAAGCTTTCTTT. Translating it yields CASTPRASNTEAFF.

This rearrangement joins TRBV10-2 to TRBJ1-2, with D possibly being TRBD1 (5 bases). V was pared by 7 bases and J by 4 bases, with 22 bases between. CDR1 and CDR2 (germline): WSHSY, SAAADI. This CDR3 comprises 16 residues. The CDR3 DNA is TGCGCCAGCACCCCGACGGCCCAGGGTTACCGCTATGGCTACACCTTC. Amino acids: CASTPTAQGYRYGYTF.

This clonotype occurred many times. The chain is built from TRBV24-1 and TRBJ2-3, with a possible D match to TRBD2 (6 bases). V was shortened by 2 bases and J by 3 bases, with 14 bases between the two germline ends. CDR3 length: 16 residues. CDR1 KGHDR and CDR2 SFDVKD come from the germline V gene. The DNA of the CDR3 is TGTGCCACCAGTGATTCCAGGGAGGAGAAGACAGATACGCAGTATTTT. Protein: CATSDSREEKTDTQYF.

This clonotype came up many times. The V and J genes are TRBV7-8 and TRBJ2-3, with TRBD2 matching over 10 bases. The CDR3 consists of 12 residues. V was clipped by 8 bases and J by 5 bases; unmatched bases: 1. Germline-derived CDR1 and CDR2 are SGHVS and FQNEAQ. This CDR3 is CASASGRDTQYF. The CDR3 DNA reads as TGTGCCAGCGCTAGCGGGAGAGATACGCAGTATTTT.

A single count supports this clonotype. This rearrangement joins TRBV6-5 to TRBJ1-1; D is possibly TRBD1 (6 bases). From germline, CDR1 is MNHEY and CDR2 SVGAGI. The germline V and J ends were trimmed by 6 bases and 7 bases, with 15 bases remaining between them. There are 13 residues in the CDR3. As DNA, the CDR3 is TGTGCCAGCAGCCTGGGGCCAGGGGATGAAGCTTTCTTT. Protein product: CASSLGPGDEAFF.

This chain joins TRBV7-2 and TRBJ1-2, with D possibly TRBD1 on 5 matching bases. CDR3 length: 14 residues. CDR1 is SGHTA, CDR2 FQGNSA, per germline. The V and J ends lost 5 bases and 3 bases respectively, with 13 bases between them. CDR3 loop: CASSARQSYYGYTF. Here the CDR3 DNA reads TGTGCCAGCAGCGCACGACAGTCCTACTATGGCTACACCTTC.

This clonotype has at least ten counts. The V call is TRBV29-1, the J call TRBJ2-1; tentative D call: TRBD1 (5 bases). CDR3 length: 15 amino acids. Germline assignment: CDR1 SQVTM and CDR2 ANQGSEA. The V and J ends lost 0 bases and 5 bases respectively, with 14 bases between them. In DNA form, the CDR3 reads TGCAGCGTTGAAGATCCCGGACAAGGGCACAATGAGCAGTTCTTC. Protein product: CSVEDPGQGHNEQFF.

At least ten counts were recorded for this clonotype. V gene TRBV29-1 combines with J gene TRBJ1-4; tentative D call: TRBD1 (5 bases). The CDR3 spans 13 residues. The germline gives CDR1 SQVTM, CDR2 ANQGSEA. V was cut by 1 base and J by 9 bases, with 12 bases left in between. This CDR3 reads CSVEAGGMKKLFF. CDR3 nucleotides: TGCAGCGTTGAAGCCGGGGGGATGAAAAAACTGTTTTTT.

In this sample, this clonotype turned up many times. The rearrangement uses TRBV9 and TRBJ1-5; 7 nucleotides line up with TRBD1. Germline V lookup: CDR1 SGDLS, CDR2 YYNGEE. CDR3 length equals 14 residues. Unmatched junction bases numbered 5, after V lost 2 bases and J lost 6 bases. The CDR3 loop reads CASSVTGAPQPQHF. The CDR3 nucleotides read TGTGCCAGCAGCGTTACAGGGGCCCCTCAGCCCCAGCATTTT. The variable domain in full, completed from reference TRBV9 and TRBJ1-5, reads DSGVTQTPKHLITATGQRVTLRCSPRSGDLSVYWYQQSLDQGLQFLIQYYNGEERAKGNILERFSAQQFPDLHSELNLSSLELGDSALYFCASSVTGAPQPQHFGDGTRLSIL.

The chain employs TRBV20-1 and TRBJ2-7; D is possibly TRBD2 (6 bases). The CDR3 length is 18 residues. Germline loops: CDR1 DFQATT, CDR2 SNEGSKA (reference sequence). The germline V and J ends were trimmed by 5 bases and 4 bases, with 30 bases remaining between them. The CDR3 region has the DNA TGCAGTGCTTCGAGGAGGGGTGACGGGACCGGAGCTAGGTACGAGCAGTACTTC. Translation: CSASRRGDGTGARYEQYF.

This chain uses TRBV6-1 with TRBJ2-7, with D possibly being TRBD2 (5 bases). The CDR3 consists of 13 residues. V lost 8 bases and J lost 2, with 13 bases in between. The germline V gene encodes CDR1 MNHNS and CDR2 SASEGT. The CDR3 nucleotides read TGTGCCAGCTTTCAGACGGGAACCTACGAGCAGTACTTC. This gives the protein CASFQTGTYEQYF.

The rearrangement uses TRBV27 and TRBJ2-7; the match to TRBD2 covers 10 bases. The ends lost 2 bases at V and 2 bases at J; junction bases unmatched: 3. There are 15 residues in the CDR3. The V gene's germline CDR1 is MNHEY and CDR2 SMNVEV (reference sequence). The CDR3 nucleotides are TGTGCCAGCAGTTTAACCGGGACTAGCGCCTACGAGCAGTACTTC. It yields the protein CASSLTGTSAYEQYF.

This clonotype has a count of ten or more. The rearrangement joins TRBV3-1 to TRBJ2-3; weak D call: TRBD2 (5 bases). This CDR3 has 15 amino acids. With 0 bases removed from V and 2 bases from J, the gap between germline ends came to 9 bases. Germline V gene lookup returns CDR1 LGHDT and CDR2 YNNKEL (reference sequence). Here the CDR3 reads CASSQEDFYTDTQYF. CDR3 nucleotides: TGTGCCAGCAGCCAAGAGGACTTCTACACAGATACGCAGTATTTT.

A few counts support this clonotype. The chain joins TRBV28 to TRBJ2-7; 7 nucleotides align to TRBD2. The CDR3 totals 14 residues. CDR1 MDHEN and CDR2 SYDVKM come from the germline V gene. V shed 6 bases and J 0 bases; nucleotides not matched to a gene: 5. The chain's CDR3 is CASRLAGYSYEQYF. CDR3 DNA: TGTGCCAGCAGATTAGCGGGTTACTCCTACGAGCAGTACTTC.

The table lists this clonotype with many counts. The chain joins TRBV4-1 to TRBJ2-5, with D tentatively TRBD1 (6 bases). CDR3 length: 14 amino acids. V gave up 0 bases and J gave up 9 bases, with 14 bases separating them. Germline V gene data show CDR1 as MGHRA and CDR2 as YSYEKL. The CDR3 DNA reads TGCGCCAGCAGCCAAGATTCAACAGGGAGTTCCCAGTACTTC. Translated, it gives CASSQDSTGSSQYF.

Ten or more counts support this clonotype. The chain carries TRBV9 and TRBJ1-4; TRBD1 aligns across 7 bases. There are 16 residues in the CDR3. Trimming cost V 4 bases and J 3 bases; bases outside gene matches: 9. From germline, CDR1 is SGDLS and CDR2 YYNGEE. The DNA of the CDR3 is TGTGCCAGCAGCCCTCAACCCGGGACAGCTAATGAAAAACTGTTTTTT. Protein sequence: CASSPQPGTANEKLFF. Full variable domain (rest looked up from reference TRBV9 and TRBJ1-4): DSGVTQTPKHLITATGQRVTLRCSPRSGDLSVYWYQQSLDQGLQFLIQYYNGEERAKGNILERFSAQQFPDLHSELNLSSLELGDSALYFCASSPQPGTANEKLFFGSGTQLSVL.

The table lists this clonotype with many counts. This chain uses TRBV28 with TRBJ2-7, with 12 nucleotides matching TRBD1. Germline V gene sequence: CDR1 MDHEN, CDR2 SYDVKM. V was clipped by 5 bases and J by 6 bases; unmatched bases: 8. CDR3 length: 15 amino acids. This chain's CDR3 is CASSLGGTGGREQYF. For the CDR3, the DNA is TGTGCCAGCAGTCTGGGGGGGACAGGGGGCCGCGAGCAGTACTTC.